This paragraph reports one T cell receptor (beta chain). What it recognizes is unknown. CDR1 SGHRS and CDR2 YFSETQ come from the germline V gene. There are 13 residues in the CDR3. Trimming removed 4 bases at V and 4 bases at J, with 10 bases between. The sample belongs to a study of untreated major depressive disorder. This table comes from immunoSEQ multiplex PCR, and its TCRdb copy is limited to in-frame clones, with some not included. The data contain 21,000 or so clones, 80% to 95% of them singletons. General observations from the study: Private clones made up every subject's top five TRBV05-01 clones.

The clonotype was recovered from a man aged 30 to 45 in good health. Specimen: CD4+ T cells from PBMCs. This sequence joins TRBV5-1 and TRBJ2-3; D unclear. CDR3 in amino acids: CASSRTPADTQYF. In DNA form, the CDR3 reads TGCGCCAGCAGCCGGACGCCTGCAGATACGCAGTATTTT.